This TCR beta chain was recorded in a study of shared clonotypes between healthy human individuals. Study-wide results and limits: Rarefaction revealed incomplete sorted-subset sequencing despite large depth.

Donors comprised healthy HIV-negative adults lacking recent acute infections or vaccinations. Once extracted for a subset, genomic DNA was divided evenly among several immunoSEQ plates. Replicate PCRs for sorted subsets used approximately 220 ng DNA; this equaled tens of thousands of T cell genomes. Profiled with immunoSEQ multiplex PCR; TCRdb holds only in-frame clones, not every one. The sample has about 1.5 million clones; roughly 96% are singletons. With respect to this clone: What it recognizes is unknown.

The CDR3 length is 16 residues. Looked up from germline, CDR1 is SGHRS and CDR2 is YFSETQ. Deletions cut 2 bases from V and 2 bases from J, with 17 bases between. The genes are TRBV5-1 and TRBJ2-7; a possible D gene is TRBD2 (6 bases). The sequencing sample was made of naive CD4+ T cells sorted from blood. The subset here: CD45RA+ positively selected. The sequence was collected from a man in his thirties or forties in good health. This chain's CDR3 is CASSFLGGDNPYEQYF. CDR3 DNA: TGCGCCAGCAGCTTCTTGGGGGGAGACAATCCCTACGAGCAGTACTTC.